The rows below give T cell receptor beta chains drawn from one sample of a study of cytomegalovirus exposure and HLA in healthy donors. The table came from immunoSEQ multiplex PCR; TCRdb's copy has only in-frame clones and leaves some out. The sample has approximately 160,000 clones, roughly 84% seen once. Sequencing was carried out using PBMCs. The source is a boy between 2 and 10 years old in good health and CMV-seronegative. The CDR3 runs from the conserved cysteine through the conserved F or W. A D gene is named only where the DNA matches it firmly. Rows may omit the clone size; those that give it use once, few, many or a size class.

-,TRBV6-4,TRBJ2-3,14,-,TGTGCCAGCAGTGTAGCGCGGGACACAGATACGCAGTATTTT,CASSVARDTDTQYF
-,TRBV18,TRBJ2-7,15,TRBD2,TGTGCCAGCTCACCCGGGACGGGGGGACCCTACGAGCAGTACTTC,CASSPGTGGPYEQYF
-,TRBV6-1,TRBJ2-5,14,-,TGTGCCAGCAGCGCAACAGGGGGAGGGGAGACCCAGTACTTC,CASSATGGGETQYF
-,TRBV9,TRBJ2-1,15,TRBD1,TGTGCCAGCAGCGTAGAAGGGGGCGGTTACAATGAGCAGTTCTTC,CASSVEGGGYNEQFF
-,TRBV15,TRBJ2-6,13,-,TGTGCCACCAGCAGAGATATCGCCAACGTCCTGACTTTC,CATSRDIANVLTF
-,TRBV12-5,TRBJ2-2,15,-,TGTGCTAGTGGTCCAGGGAACACGGCGGCCGGGGAGCTGTTTTTT,CASGPGNTAAGELFF
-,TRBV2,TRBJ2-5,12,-,TGTGCCAGCAGGGAGGACGGCCCCACCCAGTACTTC,CASREDGPTQYF
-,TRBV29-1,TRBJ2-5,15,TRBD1,TGCAGCGTTGAAGATCCCGGACAGGTGTCAGAGACCCAGTACTTC,CSVEDPGQVSETQYF
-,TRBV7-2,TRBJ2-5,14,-,TGTGCCAGCAGCTGGTCAAGGGGGTCGGAGACCCAGTACTTC,CASSWSRGSETQYF
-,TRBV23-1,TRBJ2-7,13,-,TGCGCCAGCAGTCGACACATTTCTATAGGGCAGTACTTC,CASSRHISIGQYF
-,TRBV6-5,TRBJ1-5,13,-,TGTGCCAGCAGTCGAGCTGGCAATCAGCCCCAGCATTTT,CASSRAGNQPQHF
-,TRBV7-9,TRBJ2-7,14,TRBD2,TGTGCCAGCCGCGAGGGGACTAGATTCTACGAGCAGTACTTC,CASREGTRFYEQYF
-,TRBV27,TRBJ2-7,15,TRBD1,TGTGCCAGCAGTTTCGAGGGGTACAGGGGATACGAGCAGTACTTC,CASSFEGYRGYEQYF
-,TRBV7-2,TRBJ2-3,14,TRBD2,TGTGCCAGCAGCTTAGGGGACTACACAGATACGCAGTATTTT,CASSLGDYTDTQYF
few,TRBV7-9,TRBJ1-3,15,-,TGTGCCAGCAGCTTACATGGAGGAGGAGGAAACACCATATATTTT,CASSLHGGGGNTIYF
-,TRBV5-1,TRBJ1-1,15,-,TGCGCCAGCAGCTTGGGGACATTAATGAACACTGAAGCTTTCTTT,CASSLGTLMNTEAFF
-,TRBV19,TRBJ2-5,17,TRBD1,TGTGCCAGTAGTATGGAATATACGGACAGGGGGCAGGAGACCCAGTACTTC,CASSMEYTDRGQETQYF
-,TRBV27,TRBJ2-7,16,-,TGTGCCAGCAGCTCGTCTCGACTACCCTCCTCCTACGAGCAGTACTTC,CASSSSRLPSSYEQYF
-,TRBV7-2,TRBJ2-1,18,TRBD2,TGTGCCAGCAGCTTAGGACGGCGTGCGGGAGGGTCCTACAATGAGCAGTTCTTC,CASSLGRRAGGSYNEQFF
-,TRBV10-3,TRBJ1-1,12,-,TGTGCCATCATGGGCCTGAACACTGAAGCTTTCTTT,CAIMGLNTEAFF
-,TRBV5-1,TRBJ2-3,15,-,TGCGCCAGCAGCTTAACACAGGGAGTTGGTGATACGCAGTATTTT,CASSLTQGVGDTQYF
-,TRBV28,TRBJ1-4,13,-,TGTGCCAGCAGTCCCGGCGGGGGAGAAAAACTGTTTTTT,CASSPGGGEKLFF
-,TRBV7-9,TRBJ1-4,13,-,TGTGCCAGCAGCCCCGACAGTAATGAAAAACTGTTTTTT,CASSPDSNEKLFF
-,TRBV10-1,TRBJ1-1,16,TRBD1,TGCGCCAGCAGTGGGGAGCCTACAGGGGTGAACACTGAAGCTTTCTTT,CASSGEPTGVNTEAFF
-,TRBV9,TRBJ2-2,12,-,TGTGCCAGCAGCGTAGCAGACGGGGAGCTGTTTTTT,CASSVADGELFF
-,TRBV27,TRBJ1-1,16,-,TGTGCCAGCAGTTACTTTGGGCAGGGGAGGAACACTGAAGCTTTCTTT,CASSYFGQGRNTEAFF
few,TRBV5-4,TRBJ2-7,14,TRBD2,TGTGCCAGCAGCCCGGGACTAGTTTACAACGAGCAGTACTTC,CASSPGLVYNEQYF
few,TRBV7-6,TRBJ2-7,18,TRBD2,TGTGCCAGCAGCTTAAAGATGGACGGGAGGGACCCATGGGACGAGCAGTACTTC,CASSLKMDGRDPWDEQYF